The following is a T cell receptor (beta chain) sequence with its context. This entry belongs to a study of control samples from healthy donors and cancer patients. The data were produced by immunoSEQ multiplex PCR, yet TCRdb's version contains in-frame clones alone and is incomplete. The sample records 50,000 or so clones, about 96% being singletons. Trimming took 6 bases from V and 2 from J, leaving 12 bases between them. Germline CDR1 reads SEHNR; CDR2 reads FQNEAQ (reference sequence). The CDR3 loop spans 14 amino acids. This sequence originates from a woman aged 18-35 years in good health. This chain joins TRBV7-9 and TRBJ2-3, with D maybe TRBD1 (7 bases). Specimen: blood. This CDR3 is CASRRDRSTDTQYF. The CDR3 DNA reads as TGTGCCAGCAGGCGGGACAGATCCACAGATACGCAGTATTTT.